The rows below give T cell receptor beta chains drawn from one sample of a study of cytomegalovirus exposure and HLA in healthy donors. Sequencing was performed with immunoSEQ multiplex PCR; in TCRdb, only in-frame clones are kept and a portion is missing. The data hold more than 150,000 clones, with over 70% observed a single time. The specimen was PBMCs. The receptors were gathered from a woman between 40 and 50 years old in good health and CMV-seropositive. Both conserved end residues are part of each CDR3. The order of the fields is V gene, J gene, D gene, clone size, CDR3 DNA, CDR3 protein. A D gene is named only where the DNA matches it firmly. Clone size is given for some rows only: seen once, a few or many times, or a class if the clone is expanded.

v_gene: TRBV6-6
j_gene: TRBJ1-4
d_gene: -
abundance: -
CDR3nt: TGTGCCAGCATTCGGGACATTTCTTATGAAAAACTGTTTTTT
CDR3aa: CASIRDISYEKLFF

v_gene: TRBV29-1
j_gene: TRBJ1-1
d_gene: -
abundance: -
CDR3nt: TGCAGCGTTGATATGGGCCCAAACACTGAAGCTTTCTTT
CDR3aa: CSVDMGPNTEAFF

v_gene: TRBV10-3
j_gene: TRBJ1-4
d_gene: TRBD1
abundance: -
CDR3nt: TGTGCCATCAGTGAACCAGGGGGGCCTAATGAAAAACTGTTTTTT
CDR3aa: CAISEPGGPNEKLFF

v_gene: TRBV7-2
j_gene: TRBJ2-3
d_gene: TRBD2
abundance: once
CDR3nt: TGTGCCAGCAGCTTATGGGGACTAGCGGGGGGGTCTTACACAGATACGCAGTATTTT
CDR3aa: CASSLWGLAGGSYTDTQYF

v_gene: TRBV4-2
j_gene: TRBJ2-7
d_gene: TRBD2
abundance: -
CDR3nt: TGTGCCAGCAGCCAAGAAGTGGCGACTAGCGGAAGCGAGCAGTACTTC
CDR3aa: CASSQEVATSGSEQYF

v_gene: TRBV7-9
j_gene: TRBJ1-1
d_gene: -
abundance: few
CDR3nt: TGTGCCAGCAGCCACTTCAATGCGAACACTGAAGCTTTCTTT
CDR3aa: CASSHFNANTEAFF

v_gene: TRBV7-7
j_gene: TRBJ2-5
d_gene: -
abundance: -
CDR3nt: TGTGCCAGCAGCTTGGGGGGGGCTAATCAAGAGACCCAGTACTTC
CDR3aa: CASSLGGANQETQYF

v_gene: TRBV5-6
j_gene: TRBJ2-4
d_gene: -
abundance: -
CDR3nt: TGTGCCAGCAGCTTGGAGCAGGGAATACTAGCCAAAAACAGTCAGTACTTC
CDR3aa: CASSLEQGILAKNSQYF

v_gene: TRBV25-1
j_gene: TRBJ2-1
d_gene: -
abundance: -
CDR3nt: TGTGCCAGCATCCCCTACTCAGGGTCTAACCAGTTCTTC
CDR3aa: CASIPYSGSNQFF

v_gene: TRBV27
j_gene: TRBJ1-1
d_gene: -
abundance: -
CDR3nt: TGTGCCAGCAGTTTCCGGGGGATGGACACTGAAGCTTTCTTT
CDR3aa: CASSFRGMDTEAFF

v_gene: TRBV7-3
j_gene: TRBJ2-2
d_gene: -
abundance: few
CDR3nt: TGTGCCAGCAGCCGCCAGCCAGGGGGACTCAACACCGGGGAGCTGTTTTTT
CDR3aa: CASSRQPGGLNTGELFF

v_gene: TRBV10-3
j_gene: TRBJ2-1
d_gene: -
abundance: -
CDR3nt: TGTGCCATCAGTGCTAACAGGGAAGTAGGGCAGTTCTTC
CDR3aa: CAISANREVGQFF

v_gene: TRBV6-1
j_gene: TRBJ1-3
d_gene: -
abundance: -
CDR3nt: TGTGCCAGCAGTAGCGACGGACAGCCCCGAAACACCATATATTTT
CDR3aa: CASSSDGQPRNTIYF

v_gene: TRBV6-6
j_gene: TRBJ1-5
d_gene: -
abundance: -
CDR3nt: TGTGCCAGCAGTTATAGTACGAACCGACAGCCCCAGCATTTT
CDR3aa: CASSYSTNRQPQHF

v_gene: TRBV29-1
j_gene: TRBJ1-4
d_gene: TRBD1
abundance: few
CDR3nt: TGCAGCGTTGGTACAGGGGGCAGAGGTGAAAAACTGTTTTTT
CDR3aa: CSVGTGGRGEKLFF

v_gene: TRBV18
j_gene: TRBJ1-1
d_gene: -
abundance: -
CDR3nt: TGTGCCAGCTCACCATCGGGGGGAGGCACTGAAGCTTTCTTT
CDR3aa: CASSPSGGGTEAFF

v_gene: TRBV7-3
j_gene: TRBJ2-1
d_gene: TRBD2
abundance: -
CDR3nt: TGTGCCAGCAGCTTAGGCGGGGGGTACAATGAGCAGTTCTTC
CDR3aa: CASSLGGGYNEQFF

v_gene: TRBV7-8
j_gene: TRBJ2-1
d_gene: TRBD2
abundance: -
CDR3nt: TGTGCCAGCAGCGCCGCTAGCGGCCTATCCTACAATGAGCAGTTCTTC
CDR3aa: CASSAASGLSYNEQFF

v_gene: TRBV15
j_gene: TRBJ2-5
d_gene: TRBD1
abundance: -
CDR3nt: TGTGCCACCAAACGGGACAGGGCGGCAGAGACCCAGTACTTC
CDR3aa: CATKRDRAAETQYF

v_gene: TRBV19
j_gene: TRBJ1-2
d_gene: -
abundance: once
CDR3nt: TGTGCCAGTACTTATCAAGGGAGCTGGGGCTACACCTTC
CDR3aa: CASTYQGSWGYTF

v_gene: TRBV19
j_gene: TRBJ2-5
d_gene: TRBD1
abundance: -
CDR3nt: TGTGCCAGCAATACAGGGGGCGGTCAAGAGACCCAGTACTTC
CDR3aa: CASNTGGGQETQYF

v_gene: TRBV7-9
j_gene: TRBJ1-1
d_gene: -
abundance: -
CDR3nt: TGTTCCAGCAGCTTAATGGCCTCCACTGAAGCTTTCTTT
CDR3aa: CSSSLMASTEAFF

v_gene: TRBV18
j_gene: TRBJ1-4
d_gene: -
abundance: -
CDR3nt: TGTGCCAGCTCACAGCGGGGCGGGGAAAAACTGTTTTTT
CDR3aa: CASSQRGGEKLFF

v_gene: TRBV6-5
j_gene: TRBJ1-3
d_gene: -
abundance: -
CDR3nt: TGTGCCAGCAGTTACACCCGCCCAGATTCTGGAAACACCATATATTTT
CDR3aa: CASSYTRPDSGNTIYF

v_gene: TRBV5-4
j_gene: TRBJ2-7
d_gene: TRBD2
abundance: -
CDR3nt: TGTGCCAGCAGCCCGGGACTAGCGGTGGGCGAGCAGTACTTC
CDR3aa: CASSPGLAVGEQYF

v_gene: TRBV10-2
j_gene: TRBJ1-2
d_gene: -
abundance: -
CDR3nt: TGCGCCAGCAGTGAGATCGCAGAAAGCTATGGCTACACCTTC
CDR3aa: CASSEIAESYGYTF

v_gene: TRBV6-1
j_gene: TRBJ1-5
d_gene: -
abundance: -
CDR3nt: TGTGCCAGCAGCTCAGGAACCCTACGCAATCAGCCCCAGCATTTT
CDR3aa: CASSSGTLRNQPQHF

v_gene: TRBV2
j_gene: TRBJ1-2
d_gene: TRBD1
abundance: few
CDR3nt: TGTGCCAGCAGTCGCGGACAGGGTGGTAATGGCTACACCTTC
CDR3aa: CASSRGQGGNGYTF

v_gene: TRBV6-6
j_gene: TRBJ2-3
d_gene: -
abundance: -
CDR3nt: TGTGCCACCGTAGGTACTAGAGGAGATACGCAGTATTTT
CDR3aa: CATVGTRGDTQYF

v_gene: TRBV7-9
j_gene: TRBJ2-7
d_gene: TRBD2
abundance: -
CDR3nt: TGTGCCAGCAGCTCCACTAGCGGGGGAGAGCAGTACTTC
CDR3aa: CASSSTSGGEQYF

v_gene: TRBV28
j_gene: TRBJ1-2
d_gene: -
abundance: -
CDR3nt: TGTGCCATACGAGAAACAGTGGCTGGTGGTGGCTACACCTTC
CDR3aa: CAIRETVAGGGYTF

v_gene: TRBV7-9
j_gene: TRBJ1-3
d_gene: -
abundance: -
CDR3nt: TGTGCCAGCAGCTTACGGGAAATCTCTGGAAACACCATATATTTT
CDR3aa: CASSLREISGNTIYF

v_gene: TRBV29-1
j_gene: TRBJ1-1
d_gene: -
abundance: few
CDR3nt: TGCAGCGTTAAGCAGGGGTTGGCCACTGAAGCTTTCTTT
CDR3aa: CSVKQGLATEAFF

v_gene: TRBV15
j_gene: TRBJ2-1
d_gene: -
abundance: few
CDR3nt: TGTGCCACCAGCAGAGACCGGACAGACTACAATGAGCAGTTCTTC
CDR3aa: CATSRDRTDYNEQFF

v_gene: TRBV25-1
j_gene: TRBJ1-6
d_gene: -
abundance: -
CDR3nt: TGTGCCAGCAGTGAAAGGGGAACTTCACCCTTCCACTTT
CDR3aa: CASSERGTSPFHF

v_gene: TRBV29-1
j_gene: TRBJ2-5
d_gene: -
abundance: -
CDR3nt: TGCAGCGTTGGTAGCTACCAAGAGACCCAGTACTTC
CDR3aa: CSVGSYQETQYF

v_gene: TRBV5-8
j_gene: TRBJ1-2
d_gene: TRBD1
abundance: -
CDR3nt: TGTGCCAGCAGCTTGGTCGTGTCAGGGGGTGGCTACACCTTC
CDR3aa: CASSLVVSGGGYTF

v_gene: TRBV7-9
j_gene: TRBJ2-1
d_gene: TRBD2
abundance: -
CDR3nt: TGTTCCAGCAGCTTAGTAGGTAGCGGGGAAAATGAGCAGTTCTTC
CDR3aa: CSSSLVGSGENEQFF

v_gene: TRBV11-2
j_gene: TRBJ2-5
d_gene: TRBD1
abundance: -
CDR3nt: TGTGCCAGCAGCTTGACAGGGGGCCGTCAAGAGACCCAGTACTTC
CDR3aa: CASSLTGGRQETQYF

v_gene: TRBV2
j_gene: TRBJ2-6
d_gene: -
abundance: -
CDR3nt: TGTGCCAGCAGTGCTTCCTCTGGGGCCAACGGCCTGACTTTC
CDR3aa: CASSASSGANGLTF

v_gene: TRBV28
j_gene: TRBJ2-3
d_gene: -
abundance: -
CDR3nt: TGTGCCAGCAGTTTTGGGGGGACTAGCACAGATACGCAGTATTTT
CDR3aa: CASSFGGTSTDTQYF

v_gene: TRBV5-1
j_gene: TRBJ2-2
d_gene: -
abundance: -
CDR3nt: TGCGCCAGCAGCTTGTTACAGTCCGGGGAGCTGTTTTTT
CDR3aa: CASSLLQSGELFF

v_gene: TRBV19
j_gene: TRBJ1-2
d_gene: -
abundance: -
CDR3nt: TGTGCCAGTACCATTACAGGGCTTAACTATGGCTACACCTTC
CDR3aa: CASTITGLNYGYTF

v_gene: TRBV7-6
j_gene: TRBJ2-3
d_gene: TRBD1
abundance: -
CDR3nt: TGTGCCAGCAGCCCGGGGACAGTCCCTATCACAGATACGCAGTATTTT
CDR3aa: CASSPGTVPITDTQYF

v_gene: TRBV29-1
j_gene: TRBJ2-1
d_gene: TRBD2
abundance: once
CDR3nt: TGCAGCGTGGAGGTGCGGGGGGGCATTGAGCAGTTCTTC
CDR3aa: CSVEVRGGIEQFF

v_gene: TRBV9
j_gene: TRBJ2-3
d_gene: TRBD1
abundance: -
CDR3nt: TGTGCCAGCAGCACCGGGACAGGGGCCGCTAATACGCAGTATTTT
CDR3aa: CASSTGTGAANTQYF

v_gene: TRBV2
j_gene: TRBJ2-7
d_gene: -
abundance: once
CDR3nt: TGTGCCAGCAGTGTCGCCAGGGGCCGATACGAGCAGTACTTC
CDR3aa: CASSVARGRYEQYF

v_gene: TRBV25-1
j_gene: TRBJ1-5
d_gene: TRBD1
abundance: few
CDR3nt: TGTGCCAGCAGCGACAGGGAGAATCAGCCCCAGCATTTT
CDR3aa: CASSDRENQPQHF

v_gene: TRBV6-6
j_gene: TRBJ2-2
d_gene: -
abundance: -
CDR3nt: TGTGCCAGCAGTTACGAAGGCCAGGGGTCCGGGGAGCTGTTTTTT
CDR3aa: CASSYEGQGSGELFF

v_gene: TRBV6-1
j_gene: TRBJ2-5
d_gene: TRBD2
abundance: -
CDR3nt: TGTGCCAGCAGGCCGAGCGGGGGTCGGGGGGAGACCCAGTACTTC
CDR3aa: CASRPSGGRGETQYF

v_gene: TRBV9
j_gene: TRBJ2-5
d_gene: TRBD1
abundance: -
CDR3nt: TGTGCCAGCAGCGTTACAGGGGCGCTAGAGGAGACCCAGTACTTC
CDR3aa: CASSVTGALEETQYF

v_gene: TRBV9
j_gene: TRBJ1-2
d_gene: -
abundance: -
CDR3nt: TGTGCCAGCAGCCCCCAACTGGGGGCTGCCTATGGCTACACCTTC
CDR3aa: CASSPQLGAAYGYTF